The present TCR beta chain was sequenced within a study of cytomegalovirus exposure and HLA in healthy donors. The primer mix had 60 Vbeta and 13 Jbeta primers. Sequenced by immunoSEQ multiplex PCR; TCRdb stores in-frame clones only, minus some. The sample includes about 100,000 clones, 70% to 80% of them seen just once. CDR1 and CDR2 (germline): PRHDT, FYEKMQ (reference sequence). This CDR3 region has 11 residues. V lost 5 bases, J lost 5 bases, and 3 bases lay in between. V gene TRBV13 combines with J gene TRBJ2-2; D gene unclear. Sequenced sample: PBMCs. The receptor was isolated from a man aged 50-59 years in good health and CMV-seropositive. Here the CDR3 DNA reads TGTGCCAGCAGCCAGACCGGGGAGCTGTTTTTT. Its protein product is CASSQTGELFF. The full variable domain, rest sourced from reference TRBV13 and TRBJ2-2, is AAGVIQSPRHLIKEKRETATLKCYPIPRHDTVYWYQQGPGQDPQFLISFYEKMQSDKGSIPDRFSAQQFSDYHSELNMSSLELGDSALYFCASSQTGELFFGEGSRLTVL.